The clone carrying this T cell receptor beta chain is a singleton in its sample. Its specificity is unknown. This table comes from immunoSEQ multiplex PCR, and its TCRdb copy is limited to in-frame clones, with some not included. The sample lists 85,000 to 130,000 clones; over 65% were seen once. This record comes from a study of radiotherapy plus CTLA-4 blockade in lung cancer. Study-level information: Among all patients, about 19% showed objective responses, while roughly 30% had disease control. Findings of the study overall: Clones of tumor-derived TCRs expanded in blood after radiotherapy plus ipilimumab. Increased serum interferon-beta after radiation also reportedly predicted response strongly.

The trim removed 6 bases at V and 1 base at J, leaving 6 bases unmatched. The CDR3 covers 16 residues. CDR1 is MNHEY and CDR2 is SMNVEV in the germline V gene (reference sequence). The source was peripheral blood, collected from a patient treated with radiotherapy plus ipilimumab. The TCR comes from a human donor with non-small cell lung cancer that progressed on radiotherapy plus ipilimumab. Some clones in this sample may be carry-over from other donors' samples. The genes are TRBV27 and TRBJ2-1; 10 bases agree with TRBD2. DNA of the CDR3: TGTGCCAGCAGAACCCCTAGCGGGGGATCCTACAATGAGCAGTTCTTC. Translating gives CASRTPSGGSYNEQFF.